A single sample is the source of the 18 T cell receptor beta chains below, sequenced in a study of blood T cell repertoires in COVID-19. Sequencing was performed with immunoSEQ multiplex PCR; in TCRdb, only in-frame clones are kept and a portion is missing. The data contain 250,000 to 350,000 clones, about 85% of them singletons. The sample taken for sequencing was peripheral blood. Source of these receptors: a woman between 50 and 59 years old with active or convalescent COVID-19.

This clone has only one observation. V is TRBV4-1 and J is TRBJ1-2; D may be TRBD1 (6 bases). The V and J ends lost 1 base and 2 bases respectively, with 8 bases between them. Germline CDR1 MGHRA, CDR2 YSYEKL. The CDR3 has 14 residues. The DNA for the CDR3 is TGCGCCAGCAGCCAAGGGACAGCAAACTATGGCTACACCTTC. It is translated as CASSQGTANYGYTF.

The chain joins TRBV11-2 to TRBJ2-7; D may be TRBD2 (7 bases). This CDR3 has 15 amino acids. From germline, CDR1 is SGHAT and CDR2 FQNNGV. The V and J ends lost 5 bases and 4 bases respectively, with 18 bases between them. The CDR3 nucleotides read TGTGCCAGCAGCCAAGTGCGGGGGAGGGGGTACGAGCAGTACTTC. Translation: CASSQVRGRGYEQYF. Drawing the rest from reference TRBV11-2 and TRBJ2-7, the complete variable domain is EAGVAQSPRYKIIEKRQSVAFWCNPISGHATLYWYQQILGQGPKLLIQFQNNGVVDDSQLPKDRFSAERLKGVDSTLKIQPAKLEDSAVYLCASSQVRGRGYEQYFGPGTRLTVT.

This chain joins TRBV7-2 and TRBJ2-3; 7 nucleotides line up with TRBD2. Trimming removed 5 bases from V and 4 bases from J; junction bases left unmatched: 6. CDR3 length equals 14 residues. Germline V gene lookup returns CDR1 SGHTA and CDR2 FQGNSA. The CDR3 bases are TGTGCCAGCAGCCCCGGACTAGTCCCAGATACGCAGTATTTT. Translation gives CASSPGLVPDTQYF.

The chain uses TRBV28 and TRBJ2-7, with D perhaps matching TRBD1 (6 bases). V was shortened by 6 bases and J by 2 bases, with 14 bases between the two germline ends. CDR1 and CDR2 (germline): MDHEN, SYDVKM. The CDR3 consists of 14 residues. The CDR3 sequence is CASSQYRAAYEQYF. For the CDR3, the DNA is TGTGCCAGCAGCCAGTACAGGGCCGCCTACGAGCAGTACTTC. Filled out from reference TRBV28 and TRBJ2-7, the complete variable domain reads DVKVTQSSRYLVKRTGEKVFLECVQDMDHENMFWYRQDPGLGLRLIYFSYDVKMKEKGDIPEGYSVSREKKERFSLILESASTNQTSMYLCASSQYRAAYEQYFGPGTRLTVT.

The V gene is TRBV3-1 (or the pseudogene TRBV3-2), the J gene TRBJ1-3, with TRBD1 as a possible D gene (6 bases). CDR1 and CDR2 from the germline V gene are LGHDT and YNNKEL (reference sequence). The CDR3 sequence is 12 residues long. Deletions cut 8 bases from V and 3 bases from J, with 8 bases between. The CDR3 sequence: CASGGFGNTIYF. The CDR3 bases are TGTGCCAGCGGGGGCTTTGGAAACACCATATATTTT.

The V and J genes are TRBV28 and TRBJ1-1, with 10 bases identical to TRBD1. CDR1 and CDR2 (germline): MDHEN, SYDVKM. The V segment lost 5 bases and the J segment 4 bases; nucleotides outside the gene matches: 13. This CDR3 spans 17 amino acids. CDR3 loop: CASSALGQGIGGTEAFF. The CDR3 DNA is TGTGCCAGCAGTGCCCTGGGACAGGGGATAGGAGGCACTGAAGCTTTCTTT.

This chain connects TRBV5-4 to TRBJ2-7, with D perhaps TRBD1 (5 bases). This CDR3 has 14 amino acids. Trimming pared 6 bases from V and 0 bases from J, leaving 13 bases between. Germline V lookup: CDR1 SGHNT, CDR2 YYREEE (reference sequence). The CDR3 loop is CASTVQGGSYEQYF. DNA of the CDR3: TGTGCCAGCACCGTTCAGGGTGGCTCCTACGAGCAGTACTTC.

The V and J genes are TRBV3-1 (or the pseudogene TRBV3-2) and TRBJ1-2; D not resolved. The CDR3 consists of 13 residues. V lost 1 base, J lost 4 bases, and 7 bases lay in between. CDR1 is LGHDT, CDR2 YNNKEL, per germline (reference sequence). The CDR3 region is CASSQVVGYGYTF. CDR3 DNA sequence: TGTGCCAGCAGCCAAGTGGTCGGCTATGGCTACACCTTC.

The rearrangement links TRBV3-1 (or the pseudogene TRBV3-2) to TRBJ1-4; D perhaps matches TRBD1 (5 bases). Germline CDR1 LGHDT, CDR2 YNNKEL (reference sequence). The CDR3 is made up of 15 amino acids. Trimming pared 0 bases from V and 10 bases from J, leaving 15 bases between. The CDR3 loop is CASSQDTGGIAKLFF. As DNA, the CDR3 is TGTGCCAGCAGCCAAGACACCGGGGGGATAGCAAAACTGTTTTTT.

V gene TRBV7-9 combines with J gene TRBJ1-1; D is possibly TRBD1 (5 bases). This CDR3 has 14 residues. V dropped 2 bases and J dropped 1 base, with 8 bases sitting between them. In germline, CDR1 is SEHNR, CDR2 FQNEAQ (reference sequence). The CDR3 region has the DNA TGTGCCAGCAGCTTAACTCAGGGGAACACTGAAGCTTTCTTT. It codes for CASSLTQGNTEAFF. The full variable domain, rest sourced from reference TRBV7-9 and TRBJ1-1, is DTGVSQNPRHKITKRGQNVTFRCDPISEHNRLYWYRQTLGQGPEFLTYFQNEAQLEKSRLLSDRFSAERPKGSFSTLEIQRTEQGDSAMYLCASSLTQGNTEAFFGQGTRLTVV.

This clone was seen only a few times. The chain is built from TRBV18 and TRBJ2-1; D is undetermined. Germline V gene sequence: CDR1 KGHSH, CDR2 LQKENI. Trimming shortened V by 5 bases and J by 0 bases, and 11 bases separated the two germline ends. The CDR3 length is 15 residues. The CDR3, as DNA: TGTGCCAGCTCATCCAGCGACTTCTCCTACAATGAGCAGTTCTTC. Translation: CASSSSDFSYNEQFF.

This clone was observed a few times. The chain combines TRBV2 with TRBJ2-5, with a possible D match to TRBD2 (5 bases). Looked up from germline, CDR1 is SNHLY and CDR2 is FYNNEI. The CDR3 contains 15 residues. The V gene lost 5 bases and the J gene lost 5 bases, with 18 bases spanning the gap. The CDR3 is CASSSQDLRGETQYF. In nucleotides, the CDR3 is TGTGCCAGCAGTTCCCAGGACCTTCGAGGGGAGACCCAGTACTTC. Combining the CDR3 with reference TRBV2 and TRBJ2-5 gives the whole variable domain EPEVTQTPSHQVTQMGQEVILRCVPISNHLYFYWYRQILGQKVEFLVSFYNNEISEKSEIFDDQFSVERPDGSNFTLKIRSTKLEDSAMYFCASSSQDLRGETQYFGPGTRLLVL.

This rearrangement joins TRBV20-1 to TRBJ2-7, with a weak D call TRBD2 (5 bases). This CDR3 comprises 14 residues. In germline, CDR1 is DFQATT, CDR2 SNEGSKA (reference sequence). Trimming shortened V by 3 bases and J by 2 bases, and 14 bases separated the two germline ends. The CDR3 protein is CSASKDSPPYEQYF. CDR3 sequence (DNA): TGCAGTGCTAGTAAGGACTCACCACCCTACGAGCAGTACTTC.

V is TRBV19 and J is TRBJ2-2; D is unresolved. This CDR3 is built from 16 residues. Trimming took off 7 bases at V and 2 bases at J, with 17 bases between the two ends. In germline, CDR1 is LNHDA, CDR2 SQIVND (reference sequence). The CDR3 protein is CASKSPGRPNTGELFF. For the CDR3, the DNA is TGTGCCAGTAAAAGCCCCGGCAGGCCAAACACCGGGGAGCTGTTTTTT.

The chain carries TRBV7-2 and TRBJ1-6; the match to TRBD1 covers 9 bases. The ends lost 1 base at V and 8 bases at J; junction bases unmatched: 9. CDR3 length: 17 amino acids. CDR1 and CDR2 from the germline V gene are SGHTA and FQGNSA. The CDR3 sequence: CASSLGDREMFYSPLHF. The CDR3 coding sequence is TGTGCCAGCAGCTTAGGGGACAGGGAGATGTTTTATTCACCCCTCCACTTT.

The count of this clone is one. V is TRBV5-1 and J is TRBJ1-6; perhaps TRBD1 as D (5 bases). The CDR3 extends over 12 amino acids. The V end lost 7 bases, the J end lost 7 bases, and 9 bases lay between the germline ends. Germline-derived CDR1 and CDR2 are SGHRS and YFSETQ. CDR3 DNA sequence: TGCGCCAGCCGGCAGGGAAATTCACCCCTCCACTTT. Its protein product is CASRQGNSPLHF.

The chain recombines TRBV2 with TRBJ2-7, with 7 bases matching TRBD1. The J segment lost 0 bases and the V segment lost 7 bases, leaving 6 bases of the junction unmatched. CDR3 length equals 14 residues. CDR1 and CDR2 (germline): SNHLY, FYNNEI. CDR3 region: CASMGTVSSYEQYF. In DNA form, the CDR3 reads TGTGCCAGCATGGGGACAGTCAGCTCCTACGAGCAGTACTTC. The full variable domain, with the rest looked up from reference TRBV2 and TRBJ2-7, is EPEVTQTPSHQVTQMGQEVILRCVPISNHLYFYWYRQILGQKVEFLVSFYNNEISEKSEIFDDQFSVERPDGSNFTLKIRSTKLEDSAMYFCASMGTVSSYEQYFGPGTRLTVT.

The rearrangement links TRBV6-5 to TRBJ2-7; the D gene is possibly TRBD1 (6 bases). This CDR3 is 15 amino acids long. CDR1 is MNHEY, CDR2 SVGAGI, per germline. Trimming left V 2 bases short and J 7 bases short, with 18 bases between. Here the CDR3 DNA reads TGTGCCAGCAGTTACAGGTTCCGGGACAACCTTGAGCAGTACTTC. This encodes CASSYRFRDNLEQYF.